The 27 T cell receptor beta chains in this list originate from one sample, sequenced in a study of early T cells in non-severe SARS-CoV-2 infection. TCRdb re-analysed the 5' RACE reads in MiXCR, keeping a single row per CDR3 protein. The sample shows tens of thousands of distinct CDR3 sequences, 12% of them seen only once. Input material: whole blood. These receptors all come from an adult who was a healthcare worker with PCR-confirmed SARS-CoV-2 infection or an uninfected control (not recorded which).

Concerning this clonotype itself: One junction end disagrees with the germline gene, perhaps due to a read error. The chain couples TRBV5-1 to TRBJ1-3, with TRBD1 matching over 8 bases. The V gene's germline CDR1 is SGHRS and CDR2 YFSETQ. This CDR3 has 15 amino acids. CDR3 amino acids: CASSPGQGSENTIYF. CDR3 coding DNA: TGCGCCAGCAGCCCCGGACAGGGCTCTGAAAACACCATATATTTT.

This clonotype was seen a few times. V usage is TRBV7-6 and J usage is TRBJ1-1; D gene uncertain. Germline values: CDR1 SGHVS, CDR2 FNYEAQ. Trimming removed 2 bases at V and 1 base at J, with 8 bases between. This CDR3 is built from 14 residues. The CDR3 nucleotides are TGTGCCAGCAGCTTATTTGCGAAGAACACTGAAGCTTTCTTT. Encoded protein: CASSLFAKNTEAFF.

The chain recombines TRBV5-4 with TRBJ2-5, with 11 bases aligning to TRBD2. CDR1 is SGHNT, CDR2 YYREEE, per germline (reference sequence). The CDR3 length is 14 residues. J gave up 5 bases and V 2 bases, and 2 bases lay outside the gene matches. The CDR3 spells CASSFSGGAETQYF. The DNA of the CDR3 is TGTGCCAGCAGCTTTAGCGGGGGGGCTGAGACCCAGTACTTC. The full variable domain, with the rest looked up from reference TRBV5-4 and TRBJ2-5, is ETGVTQSPTHLIKTRGQQVTLRCSSQSGHNTVSWYQQALGQGPQFIFQYYREEENGRGNFPPRFSGLQFPNYSSELNVNALELDDSALYLCASSFSGGAETQYFGPGTRLLVL.

Ten or more counts support this clonotype. V usage is TRBV7-2 and J usage is TRBJ1-1, with D possibly matching TRBD1 (5 bases). The CDR3 covers 16 residues. Trimming cost V 6 bases and J 1 base, with 18 bases left between them. Germline V gene lookup returns CDR1 SGHTA and CDR2 FQGNSA. Here the CDR3 DNA reads TGTGCCAGCAGTTTCGGGGGTCAAGGAGCGAACACTGAAGCTTTCTTT. It yields the protein CASSFGGQGANTEAFF.

The rearrangement links TRBV5-1 to TRBJ2-7; 7 positions agree with TRBD1. After removal of 4 bases from V and 3 bases from J, the junction contained 1 base not matched to a gene. The CDR3 is 12 residues long. Looked up from germline, CDR1 is SGHRS and CDR2 is YFSETQ. CDR3 nucleotides: TGCGCCAGCAGCGGGGACAGCTACGAGCAGTACTTC. Its protein is CASSGDSYEQYF.

In this sample, this clonotype turned up a few times. The chain employs TRBV6-1 and TRBJ2-5; D may be TRBD2 (6 bases). The V end lost 6 bases, the J end lost 5 bases, and 16 bases lay between the germline ends. Germline V gene data show CDR1 as MNHNS and CDR2 as SASEGT. The CDR3 has 14 residues. The CDR3 nucleotides are TGTGCCAGCAGGTCCGGAGGGGCGCGGGAGACCCAGTACTTC. The encoded protein is CASRSGGARETQYF.

This clonotype has a handful of counts. The genes are TRBV6-6 and TRBJ2-2; TRBD1 aligns across 10 bases. The CDR3 covers 15 residues. From germline, CDR1 is MNHNY and CDR2 SVGAGI (reference sequence). Trimming cost V 5 bases and J 6 bases; bases outside gene matches: 6. The CDR3 here is CASSPWDRGSGELFF. CDR3 in DNA: TGTGCCAGCAGTCCCTGGGACAGGGGATCCGGGGAGCTGTTTTTT.

This clonotype came up many times. The chain uses TRBV18 and TRBJ2-1; TRBD1 matches at 9 bases. Trimming at V came to 6 bases and at J to 7 bases, leaving 19 bases not matched to a gene. This CDR3 region has 18 residues. Germline V gene sequence: CDR1 KGHSH, CDR2 LQKENI. The DNA of the CDR3 is TGTGCCAGCTCCCCAATTCCGGGCCTTACCGGGACAGGGAATGAGCAGTTCTTC. It yields the protein CASSPIPGLTGTGNEQFF.

This clonotype was detected only a few times. The genes are TRBV7-2 and TRBJ1-1; tentatively, D is TRBD1 (5 bases). Germline V gene data show CDR1 as SGHTA and CDR2 as FQGNSA. V lost 2 bases and J 5 bases, leaving 12 bases between the germline ends. The CDR3 runs 14 residues. CDR3 sequence: CASSLSRDVTEAFF. In DNA form, the CDR3 reads TGTGCCAGCAGCTTATCCAGGGATGTAACTGAAGCTTTCTTT.

The table lists this clonotype with many counts. The V call is TRBV23-1, the J call TRBJ1-5, with no clear D. TRBV23-1 is treated as an ORF (open reading frame) with a function not yet certain. Trimming left V 4 bases short and J 11 bases short, with 21 bases between. This CDR3 region has 15 residues. The CDR3 bases are TGCGCCAGCAGTCTAACCGGGCCTACCGTGAGGGCCCAGCATTTT. It encodes CASSLTGPTVRAQHF.

This clonotype was counted only a few times. The chain joins TRBV12-3 or TRBV12-4 to TRBJ1-6, with TRBD1 identical over 8 bases. The CDR3 totals 14 residues. The J segment lost 5 bases and the V segment lost 3 bases, leaving 0 bases of the junction unmatched. CDR3 coding DNA: TGTGCCAGCAGTTTGGACAGGGATAATTCACCCCTCCACTTT. Protein: CASSLDRDNSPLHF.

This clonotype appeared a few times. The V gene is TRBV18, the J gene TRBJ2-3, with TRBD2 matching 10 bases. With 6 bases clipped from V and 2 bases from J, the junction kept 5 bases outside the gene matches. This CDR3 contains 15 residues. Per germline, CDR1 KGHSH and CDR2 LQKENI. The CDR3 sequence: CASSSLAGDTDTQYF. CDR3 sequence (DNA): TGTGCCAGCTCCTCCCTAGCGGGGGACACAGATACGCAGTATTTT. The complete variable domain, with remaining parts taken from reference TRBV18 and TRBJ2-3, reads NAGVMQNPRHLVRRRGQEARLRCSPMKGHSHVYWYRQLPEEGLKFMVYLQKENIIDESGMPKERFSAEFPKEGPSILRIQQVVRGDSAAYFCASSSLAGDTDTQYFGPGTRLTVL.

The table lists this clonotype with a few counts. The chain has TRBV10-3 and TRBJ2-3, with a possible D match to TRBD1 (6 bases). V lost 3 bases and J 0 bases, leaving 13 bases between the germline ends. The CDR3 is made up of 16 amino acids. The germline V gene encodes CDR1 ENHRY and CDR2 SYGVKD. The CDR3 sequence is CAISDPGQSSTDTQYF. CDR3 DNA sequence: TGTGCCATCAGTGACCCCGGACAGAGTAGCACAGATACGCAGTATTTT.

At least ten counts were recorded for this clonotype. The V gene is TRBV5-6, the J gene TRBJ1-2, with TRBD1 identical over 10 bases. Germline V gives CDR1 SGHDT, CDR2 YYEEEE. The junction had 9 bases not matched to a gene; V was cut back by 0 bases and J by 7 bases. CDR3 length: 16 amino acids. CDR3 residues: CASSLVPGQGNGGYTF. As DNA, the CDR3 is TGTGCCAGCAGCTTGGTGCCGGGACAGGGGAACGGTGGCTACACCTTC.

This clonotype was detected many times. The chain links TRBV29-1 to TRBJ2-1, with D possibly matching TRBD1 (6 bases). The CDR3 sequence is 11 residues long. The V end lost 3 bases, the J end lost 9 bases, and 9 bases lay between the germline ends. CDR1 SQVTM and CDR2 ANQGSEA come from the germline V gene. CDR3 residues: CSVDWTVEQFF. CDR3 DNA sequence: TGCAGCGTTGACTGGACAGTTGAGCAGTTCTTC.

This clonotype was found many times. This chain joins TRBV20-1 and TRBJ1-1; D is possibly TRBD1 (5 bases). Germline CDR1 is DFQATT and CDR2 is SNEGSKA (reference sequence). The length of the CDR3 is 14 residues. V gave up 3 bases and J gave up 1 base, with 12 bases separating them. CDR3 nucleotides: TGCAGTGCTAGTTGGGACCCATCGAACACTGAAGCTTTCTTT. This sequence encodes CSASWDPSNTEAFF.

In this sample, this clonotype turned up many times. This chain connects TRBV20-1 to TRBJ1-1; maybe TRBD1 (6 bases). Germline assignment: CDR1 DFQATT and CDR2 SNEGSKA (reference sequence). V shed 6 bases and J shed 6 bases, with 17 bases lying between them. This CDR3 is built from 13 residues. The CDR3 region has the DNA TGCAGTGCAAGACCCAGGGGAGGGTCTGAAGCTTTCTTT. Residues: CSARPRGGSEAFF.

This clonotype showed up many times. The chain joins TRBV5-1 to TRBJ1-6; the D gene is possibly TRBD1 (6 bases). Trimming cost V 3 bases and J 3 bases, with 13 bases left between them. Per germline, CDR1 SGHRS and CDR2 YFSETQ. The CDR3 has 16 residues. The CDR3 here is CASSSMTGDYNSPLHF. The CDR3 bases are TGCGCCAGCAGCTCTATGACAGGAGACTATAATTCACCCCTCCACTTT.

This rearrangement joins TRBV9 to TRBJ2-1, with 11 bases that match TRBD2. Germline V gives CDR1 SGDLS, CDR2 YYNGEE. V shed 4 bases, J shed 3 bases, and the junction held 6 bases outside the gene matches. The CDR3 loop spans 16 amino acids. CDR3 amino acids: CASSTHGTSGYNEQFF. CDR3 coding DNA: TGTGCCAGCAGCACCCACGGGACTAGCGGCTACAATGAGCAGTTCTTC.

With respect to this clonotype: A read error may be the cause here, since a much bigger clone is one base away. The chain carries TRBV29-1 and TRBJ2-7, with D tentatively TRBD1 or TRBD2 (5 bases each). The germline gives CDR1 SQVTM, CDR2 ANQGSEA. This CDR3 contains 11 residues. The CDR3 here is CGVAYEGRKYF. CDR3 sequence (DNA): TGCGGCGTGGCCTATGAGGGGCGCAAGTACTTC.

This chain links TRBV7-2 with TRBJ2-3; 9 positions match TRBD2. CDR3 size: 15 residues. Germline V gene data show CDR1 as SGHTA and CDR2 as FQGNSA. Trimming removed 6 bases from V and 6 bases from J; junction bases left unmatched: 10. The CDR3 DNA follows: TGTGCCAGCAGTCGAGCGGGGGGATCTGTGGATACGCAGTATTTT. Translating gives CASSRAGGSVDTQYF.

This clonotype was detected a few times. The J gene is TRBJ2-2, the V gene TRBV5-1, with D unclear. The CDR3 covers 14 residues. The germline V and J ends were trimmed by 4 bases and 0 bases, with 7 bases remaining between them. CDR1 and CDR2 from the germline V gene are SGHRS and YFSETQ. CDR3 amino acids: CASSRQPNTGELFF. Here the CDR3 DNA reads TGCGCCAGCAGCAGGCAGCCGAACACCGGGGAGCTGTTTTTT.

This clonotype has ten or more counts. The chain couples TRBV9 to TRBJ2-5; D is possibly TRBD1 (6 bases). Trimming shortened V by 5 bases and J by 7 bases, and 15 bases separated the two germline ends. CDR3 size: 13 residues. The germline V gene has CDR1 SGDLS and CDR2 YYNGEE. This chain's CDR3 is CASSRGGMVTQYF. Here the CDR3 DNA reads TGTGCCAGCAGTCGAGGGGGTATGGTGACCCAGTACTTC.

Here the CDR3 reads CASSLSANTEAFF. CDR3 DNA: TGTGCCAGCAGCTTATCGGCCAACACTGAAGCTTTCTTT. The V and J genes are TRBV7-6 and TRBJ1-1; D gene uncertain. With 2 bases removed from V and 2 bases from J, the gap between germline ends came to 6 bases. Germline CDR1 is SGHVS and CDR2 is FNYEAQ. The CDR3 loop spans 13 amino acids.

This clonotype was counted ten times or more. The chain employs TRBV19 and TRBJ2-1; D gene unclear. The CDR3 is 15 amino acids. Germline values: CDR1 LNHDA, CDR2 SQIVND (reference sequence). V lost 1 base and J lost 0, with 7 bases in between. The CDR3 coding sequence is TGTGCCAGTAGTATAGGTCAGAACTCCTACAATGAGCAGTTCTTC. It codes for CASSIGQNSYNEQFF.

This clonotype was seen ten or more times. The chain links TRBV21-1 to TRBJ1-6; the DNA was not used to check the table's D call, TRBD1. TRBV21-1 is a pseudogene locus. The CDR3 covers 16 residues. The CDR3 is CASSKDATGRYSPLHF. The CDR3 DNA reads TGTGCCAGCAGCAAAGATGCGACAGGGAGGTATTCACCCCTCCACTTT.

This clonotype has more than one count but fewer than ten. The chain's CDR3 is CASSLGRGGAYTSTDTQYF. The CDR3 DNA follows: TGTGCCAGCAGCTTGGGCCGGGGGGGTGCATACACTAGCACAGATACGCAGTATTTT. V is TRBV5-4 and J is TRBJ2-3; 8 bases align to TRBD2. V gave up 0 bases and J gave up 0 bases; unmatched junction bases: 12. Germline V gene data show CDR1 as SGHNT and CDR2 as YYREEE (reference sequence). This CDR3 is built from 19 residues.